Below, 16 T cell receptor beta chains from the same sample are listed, as sequenced in a study of T cell responses to AZD1222 COVID-19 vaccine. TCRdb keeps only in-frame clones here, not all; method: immunoSEQ multiplex PCR. The top ten clones hold 5.3% of a sample with roughly 93,000 clones, about 92% of them seen once. Sequenced material: peripheral blood, taken 28 days after the second AZD1222 dose. The receptor source for this set is an adult who received the AZD1222 COVID-19 vaccine.

This chain connects TRBV6-5 to TRBJ1-4, with D possibly TRBD1 on 6 matching bases. V was shortened by 2 bases and J by 4 bases, with 14 bases between the two germline ends. The germline gives CDR1 MNHEY, CDR2 SVGAGI. The CDR3 runs 16 residues. The CDR3 DNA is TGTGCCAGCAGTTACGGCGGACAGCCCCTTAATGAAAAACTGTTTTTT. This sequence encodes CASSYGGQPLNEKLFF.

The genes are TRBV15 and TRBJ1-6; possible D gene TRBD1, 5 bases. CDR3 length: 12 amino acids. Germline V gene data show CDR1 as LNHNV and CDR2 as YYDKDF (reference sequence). The ends were cut back, 6 bases at V and 7 bases at J, with 7 bases in the middle. This chain's CDR3 is CATRAGNSPLHF. The CDR3 bases are TGTGCCACCAGGGCAGGGAATTCACCCCTCCACTTT.

The chain is built from TRBV7-9 and TRBJ2-5, with a possible D match to TRBD1 (5 bases). V was pared by 5 bases and J by 2 bases, with 12 bases between. This CDR3 region has 14 residues. The germline CDR1 and CDR2 sequences are SEHNR and FQNEAQ (reference sequence). CDR3 sequence: CASSPGFGQETQYF. CDR3 in DNA: TGTGCCAGCAGCCCAGGGTTCGGGCAAGAGACCCAGTACTTC.

The rearrangement uses TRBV6-5 and TRBJ1-6; 9 bases match TRBD1. CDR1 is MNHEY and CDR2 is SVGAGI in the germline V gene. The V and J ends lost 6 bases and 7 bases, in that order; junction bases with no gene match: 4. This CDR3 comprises 14 residues. This chain's CDR3 is CASRRTGENSPLHF. DNA of the CDR3: TGTGCCAGCAGGAGGACAGGGGAGAATTCACCCCTCCACTTT.

The count of this clone is one. The chain couples TRBV6-5 to TRBJ1-3, with D uncertain. CDR1 and CDR2 from the germline V gene are MNHEY and SVGAGI. The CDR3 runs to 15 residues. The V gene lost 7 bases and the J gene lost 6 bases, with 19 bases spanning the gap. CDR3 residues: CASTEEFFLENTIYF. The CDR3 DNA reads TGTGCCAGCACGGAGGAGTTTTTCCTTGAAAACACCATATATTTT.

The J gene is TRBJ2-1, the V gene TRBV12-3 or TRBV12-4, with 10 bases identical to TRBD1. V trimming: 5 bases; J trimming: 9 bases; junction bases outside the gene matches: 4. The CDR3 loop spans 13 amino acids. In DNA form, the CDR3 reads TGTGCCAGCAGTAGGGGGACAGGGGTTGAGCAGTTCTTC. Translation gives CASSRGTGVEQFF.

The rearrangement links TRBV10-3 to TRBJ1-1; D might be TRBD1 (5 bases). The CDR3 contains 14 residues. V was pared by 0 bases and J by 5 bases, with 10 bases between. Germline loops: CDR1 ENHRY, CDR2 SYGVKD. CDR3 protein: CAISESFRETEAFF. The CDR3 DNA is TGTGCCATCAGTGAGTCGTTCAGGGAAACTGAAGCTTTCTTT.

The chain has TRBV7-9 and TRBJ2-1, with D uncertain. V gave up 5 bases and J gave up 0 bases, with 14 bases separating them. CDR1 and CDR2 (germline): SEHNR, FQNEAQ (reference sequence). The CDR3 spans 16 residues. For the CDR3, the DNA is TGTGCCAGCAGCCGCGCCCCCGCAGCCTCCTACAATGAGCAGTTCTTC. Amino acids: CASSRAPAASYNEQFF.

The chain couples TRBV28 to TRBJ2-7; 7 positions agree with TRBD1. The junction had 8 bases not matched to a gene; V was cut back by 6 bases and J by 0 bases. In germline, CDR1 is MDHEN, CDR2 SYDVKM. The CDR3 covers 15 residues. The DNA of the CDR3 is TGTGCCAGCAGCCGCTTGGACAGGAGCTCCTACGAGCAGTACTTC. It translates to CASSRLDRSSYEQYF.

This chain connects TRBV2 to TRBJ2-7, with D tentatively TRBD2 (6 bases). Trimming pared 3 bases from V and 4 bases from J, leaving 16 bases between. Germline loops: CDR1 SNHLY, CDR2 FYNNEI. CDR3 size: 15 residues. The CDR3 here is CASSESRAGPYEQYF. The CDR3 DNA sequence: TGTGCCAGCAGTGAGAGTCGAGCGGGCCCTTACGAGCAGTACTTC.

V usage is TRBV6-6 and J usage is TRBJ1-2, with D tentatively TRBD1 (5 bases). CDR1 is MNHNY and CDR2 is SVGAGI in the germline V gene (reference sequence). The CDR3 length is 15 residues. V was cut by 5 bases and J by 4 bases, with 17 bases left in between. CDR3 loop: CASSLLQEGPYGYTF. The CDR3, as DNA: TGTGCCAGCAGTCTTTTACAGGAGGGCCCCTATGGCTACACCTTC.

This clone showed up just a few times. V usage is TRBV6-5 and J usage is TRBJ2-7, with 7 positions matching TRBD2. This CDR3 contains 14 residues. V dropped 7 bases and J dropped 2; count of bases not matched to a gene: 8. Germline lookup yields CDR1 MNHEY and CDR2 SVGAGI. CDR3 loop: CASTKDGLAYEQYV. DNA of the CDR3: TGTGCCAGCACTAAGGACGGACTAGCCTACGAGCAGTACGTC.

In its sample, this clone was seen a few times. The genes are TRBV29-1 and TRBJ1-1, with D perhaps matching TRBD1 (5 bases). The germline CDR1 and CDR2 sequences are SQVTM and ANQGSEA. The V end was cut by 7 bases, the J end by 0 bases, with 15 bases between. There are 14 residues in the CDR3. CDR3 bases: TGCAGCGGGGGGGGGAACCACATGAACACTGAAGCTTTCTTT. This codes for CSGGGNHMNTEAFF.

This clone was observed once. The rearrangement uses TRBV29-1 and TRBJ2-3; D gene ambiguous. Germline values: CDR1 SQVTM, CDR2 ANQGSEA. The V end lost 7 bases, the J end lost 0 bases, and 8 bases lay between the germline ends. There are 12 residues in the CDR3. CDR3 sequence (DNA): TGCAGCGGCGTCCTTAGCACAGATACGCAGTATTTT. Amino acids: CSGVLSTDTQYF.

In this sample, this clone turned up once. This chain links TRBV30 with TRBJ2-5; D unclear. In germline, CDR1 is GTSNPN, CDR2 SVGIG (reference sequence). The CDR3 has 13 residues. V lost 0 bases and J lost 4, with 9 bases in between. The CDR3 region is CAWSVNVPETQYF. CDR3 sequence (DNA): TGTGCCTGGAGTGTGAACGTACCAGAGACCCAGTACTTC. Variable domain in full (rest from reference TRBV30 and TRBJ2-5): SQTIHQWPATLVQPVGSPLSLECTVEGTSNPNLYWYRQAAGRGLQLLFYSVGIGQISSEVPQNLSASRPQDRQFILSSKKLLLSDSGFYLCAWSVNVPETQYFGPGTRLLVL.

This clone has only one observation. The V gene is TRBV28, the J gene TRBJ2-7, with 7 bases aligning to TRBD1. Germline assignment: CDR1 MDHEN and CDR2 SYDVKM. This CDR3 has 20 residues. J lost 0 bases, V lost 3 bases, and 20 bases had no gene match. CDR3 sequence reads: CASSFPMGTVYPDSSYEQYF. The CDR3 nucleotides are TGTGCCAGCAGTTTTCCGATGGGGACAGTTTACCCCGATAGCTCCTACGAGCAGTACTTC.